This T cell receptor (beta chain) was recovered during a study of response to subunit inactivated influenza vaccine (dated by TCRdb to the late 2010s). In terms of the full investigation: Deep quantitative T cell receptor repertoire profiling was used in the study to track responses to a trivalent subunit inactivated influenza vaccine. General study outcomes and caveats: According to the authors, only a limited number of new T cells may be recruited by each seasonal influenza vaccination.

Between the V and J ends, shortened by 2 bases and 0 bases respectively, the junction contains 10 bases. The CDR3 holds 14 amino acids from the cysteine to the phenylalanine. This entry keeps only the CDR3 DNA: 42 bases, framed from base 1. Taken from the germline V gene (reference sequence), the CDR1 and CDR2 loops are DFQATT and SNEGSKA. This clonotype turned up a few times. Its binding antigen is unknown. No base quality values were provided; no much bigger clone lies one nucleotide off. Libraries were made using RT-PCR. These reads were obtained on an Illumina HiSeq 2500. Clones were called with MiXCR by TCRdb after fastp trimmed the public reads at Q25, and only in-frame beta chains were retained. One record per CDR3 amino acid sequence lists the most common genes and DNA. The sample table shows about 520,000 distinct CDR3 sequences, and roughly 23% are seen once. The ten biggest clones cover approximately 2% of the sample.

Here the chain combines TRBV20-1 and TRBJ1-1; TRBD1 is perhaps the D gene, given 6 matching bases. Specimen: CD4+ T cells sorted from PBMCs, collected 5 to 6 days after vaccination. This sequence originates from a man aged 45 to 65 who received an inactivated influenza vaccine. Donor details come from another sample of the same person, matched by shared clones. The CDR3 protein is CSARSDSLNTEAFF. The nucleotide sequence reads as follows: TGCAGTGCTAGATCGGACAGCTTGAACACTGAAGCTTTCTTT.